Below are 9 T cell receptor beta chains sequenced from a single sample in a study of regulatory and conventional T cells in RAG deficiency. Some clones are missing from TCRdb's copy, which holds only in-frame ones; the method was immunoSEQ multiplex PCR. The sample carries about 30,000 clones, 85% to 90% recorded once. These same data were also listed under a study on regulatory T cells. In that study: The PCR used 52 TRBV and 13 TRBJ primers.

Sequencing input: CD8+ T cells sorted from blood. The receptors originated from a human donor in good health.

This chain connects TRBV7-9 to TRBJ2-2; possible D gene TRBD2, 5 bases. The CDR3 runs 16 residues. Germline-derived CDR1 and CDR2 are SEHNR and FQNEAQ (reference sequence). Trimming removed 6 bases from V and 5 bases from J, with 19 bases in between. The CDR3 bases are TGTGCCAGCAGTCCTACTGGCGGGCCCCGAACCGGGGAGCTGTTTTTT. The encoded protein is CASSPTGGPRTGELFF.

This rearrangement joins TRBV5-1 to TRBJ2-3, with 7 bases matching TRBD2. Germline trimming cut 2 bases from V and 3 bases from J; bases unmatched to any gene: 6. CDR3 length: 15 amino acids. Germline V gene sequence: CDR1 SGHRS, CDR2 YFSETQ. The CDR3 spells CASSFYGRFTDTQYF. DNA for the CDR3: TGCGCCAGCAGCTTTTACGGGAGGTTTACAGATACGCAGTATTTT.

The rearrangement uses TRBV9 and TRBJ2-7; tentative D call: TRBD1 (6 bases). V lost 2 bases and J 2 bases, leaving 11 bases between the germline ends. Germline values: CDR1 SGDLS, CDR2 YYNGEE. The CDR3 has 14 amino acids. CDR3 sequence: CASSVEDSPYEQYF. The CDR3 region has the DNA TGTGCCAGCAGCGTGGAGGACAGCCCCTACGAGCAGTACTTC.

The V and J genes are TRBV5-8 and TRBJ2-1, with 11 nucleotides matching TRBD2. Germline V gene sequence: CDR1 SGHTS, CDR2 YDEGEE. J gave up 4 bases and V 4 bases, and 7 bases lay outside the gene matches. The CDR3 runs 16 residues. This chain's CDR3 is CASSTLAGGPYNEQFF. In DNA form, the CDR3 reads TGTGCCAGCAGCACCCTAGCGGGGGGCCCTTACAATGAGCAGTTCTTC.

J is TRBJ2-5 and V is TRBV29-1, with D perhaps given as TRBD1 or TRBD2 (5 bases each). Trimming stripped 1 base from V and 5 bases from J, with 14 bases between. The CDR3 runs 14 residues. Germline CDR1 and CDR2: SQVTM and ANQGSEA. The CDR3 DNA sequence: TGCAGCGTTGAAGGGCAGGGAGCTTTTGAGACCCAGTACTTC. Residues: CSVEGQGAFETQYF.

This clone was counted a few times. V gene TRBV16 combines with J gene TRBJ1-1; 10 positions match TRBD1. This CDR3 contains 15 residues. The trim removed 6 bases at V and 5 bases at J, leaving 9 bases unmatched. Per germline, CDR1 KGHSY and CDR2 FQNENV. The CDR3 region has the DNA TGTGCCAGCAGTGCCGGGACAGGGGTCACTACTGAAGCTTTCTTT. Protein: CASSAGTGVTTEAFF. The full variable domain, its missing parts supplied by reference TRBV16 and TRBJ1-1, is GEEVAQTPKHLVRGEGQKAKLYCAPIKGHSYVFWYQQVLKNEFKFLISFQNENVFDETGMPKERFSAKCLPNSPCSLEIQATKLEDSAVYFCASSAGTGVTTEAFFGQGTRLTVV.

The V and J genes are TRBV2 and TRBJ2-7; perhaps TRBD1 as D (6 bases). Trimming left V 2 bases short and J 2 bases short, with 16 bases between. Germline V gives CDR1 SNHLY, CDR2 FYNNEI. This CDR3 contains 16 residues. The DNA of the CDR3 is TGTGCCAGCAGTGAACATCTCCGGGACAAACCCTACGAGCAGTACTTC. Amino acids: CASSEHLRDKPYEQYF.

This clone is medium-sized (0.01 to 0.1%) in the sample. V gene TRBV19 combines with J gene TRBJ1-6; no reliable D call. The length of the CDR3 is 14 residues. In germline, CDR1 is LNHDA, CDR2 SQIVND (reference sequence). Trimming pared 5 bases from V and 8 bases from J, leaving 13 bases between. The CDR3 is CASSANLEDSPLHF. The DNA for the CDR3 is TGTGCCAGTAGTGCGAATCTTGAAGATTCACCCCTCCACTTT.

The table lists this clone with a few counts. This chain links TRBV7-6 with TRBJ1-2, with 8 nucleotides matching TRBD1. Trimming at V came to 5 bases and at J to 6 bases, leaving 5 bases not matched to a gene. This CDR3 has 13 residues. Germline CDR1 is SGHVS and CDR2 is FNYEAQ. CDR3 nucleotide sequence: TGTGCCAGCAGCCCTGGACAGGGCAATGGCTACACCTTC. Translation: CASSPGQGNGYTF.